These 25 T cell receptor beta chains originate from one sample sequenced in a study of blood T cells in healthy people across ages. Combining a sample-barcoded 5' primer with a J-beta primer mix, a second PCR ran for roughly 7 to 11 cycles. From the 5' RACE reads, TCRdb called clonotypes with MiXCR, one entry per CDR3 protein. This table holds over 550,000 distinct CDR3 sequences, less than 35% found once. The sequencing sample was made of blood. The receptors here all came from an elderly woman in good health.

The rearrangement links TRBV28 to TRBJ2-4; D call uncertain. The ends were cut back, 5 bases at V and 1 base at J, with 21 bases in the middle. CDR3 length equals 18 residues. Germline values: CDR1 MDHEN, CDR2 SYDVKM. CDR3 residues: CASSPYLPRTVAKNIQYF. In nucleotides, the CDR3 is TGTGCCAGCAGTCCCTACCTACCACGCACAGTGGCCAAAAACATTCAGTACTTC.

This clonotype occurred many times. In DNA, the CDR3 is TGTGCCAGTGGGACAGCGACGTCCTACGAGCAGTACTTC. It translates to CASGTATSYEQYF. The chain recombines TRBV6-2 or TRBV6-3 with TRBJ2-7; 7 bases are shared with TRBD1. CDR1 MNHEY and CDR2 SVGEGT come from the germline V gene. V lost 9 bases, J lost 1 base, and 6 bases stayed unmatched. The CDR3 has 13 amino acids.

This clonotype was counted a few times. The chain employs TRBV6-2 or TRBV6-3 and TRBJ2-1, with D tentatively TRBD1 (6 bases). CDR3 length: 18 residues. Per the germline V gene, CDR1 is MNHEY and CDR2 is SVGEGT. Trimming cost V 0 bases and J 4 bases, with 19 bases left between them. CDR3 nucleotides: TGTGCCAGCAGTTACTCGATTCAGGGGCCAAAGCTATACAATGAGCAGTTCTTC. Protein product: CASSYSIQGPKLYNEQFF.

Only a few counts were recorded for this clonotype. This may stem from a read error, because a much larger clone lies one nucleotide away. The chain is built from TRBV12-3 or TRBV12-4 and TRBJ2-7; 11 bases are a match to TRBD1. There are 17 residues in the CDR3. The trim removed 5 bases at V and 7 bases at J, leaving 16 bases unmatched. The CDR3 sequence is CASSAPGQGGRYNEQYF. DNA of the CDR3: TGTGCCAGCAGTGCCCCGGGACAGGGGGGTCGGTACAATGAGCAGTACTTC.

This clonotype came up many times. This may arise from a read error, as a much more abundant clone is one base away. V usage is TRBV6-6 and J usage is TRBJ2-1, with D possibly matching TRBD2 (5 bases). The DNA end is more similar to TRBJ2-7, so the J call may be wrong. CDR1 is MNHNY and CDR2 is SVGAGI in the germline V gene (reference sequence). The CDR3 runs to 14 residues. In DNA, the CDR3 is TGTGCCAGCAGTTACGGCGAAGACTACAATGAGCAGTACTTC. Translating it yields CASSYGEDYNEQYF.

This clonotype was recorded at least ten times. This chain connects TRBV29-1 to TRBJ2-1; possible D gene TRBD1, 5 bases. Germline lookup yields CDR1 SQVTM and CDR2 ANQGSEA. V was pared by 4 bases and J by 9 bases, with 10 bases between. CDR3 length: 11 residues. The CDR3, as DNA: TGCAGCGTTGGGGTAAGGGGTGAGCAGTTCTTC. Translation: CSVGVRGEQFF.

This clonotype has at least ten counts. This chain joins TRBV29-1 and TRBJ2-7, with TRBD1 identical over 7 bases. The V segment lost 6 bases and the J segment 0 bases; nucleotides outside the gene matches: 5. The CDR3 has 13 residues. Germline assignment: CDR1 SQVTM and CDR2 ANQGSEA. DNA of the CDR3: TGCAGCGTCCTTGGACAGGACTCCTACGAGCAGTACTTC. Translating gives CSVLGQDSYEQYF.

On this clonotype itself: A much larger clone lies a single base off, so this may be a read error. CDR3 loop: CAIPVSIAKKTIQYF. DNA of the CDR3: TGTGCCATCCCGGTTAGCATAGCGAAAAAAACCATTCAGTACTTC. The rearrangement joins TRBV10-3 to TRBJ2-4; tentatively, D is TRBD2 (5 bases). The CDR3 is 15 amino acids. Germline CDR1 and CDR2: ENHRY and SYGVKD.

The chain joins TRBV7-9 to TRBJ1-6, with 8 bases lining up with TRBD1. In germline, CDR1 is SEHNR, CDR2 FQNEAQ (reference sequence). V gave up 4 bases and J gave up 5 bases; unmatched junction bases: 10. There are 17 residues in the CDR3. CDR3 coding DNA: TGTGCCAGCAGCTCCCATGGACAGGGTCTGGATAATTCACCCCTCCACTTT. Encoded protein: CASSSHGQGLDNSPLHF.

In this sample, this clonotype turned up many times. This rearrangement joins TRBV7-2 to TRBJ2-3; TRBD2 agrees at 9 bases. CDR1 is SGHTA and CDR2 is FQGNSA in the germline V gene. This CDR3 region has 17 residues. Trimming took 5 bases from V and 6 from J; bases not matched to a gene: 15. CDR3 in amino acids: CASSIYPSGTLGDTQYF. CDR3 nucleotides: TGTGCCAGCAGCATTTACCCTAGCGGGACCCTTGGTGATACGCAGTATTTT. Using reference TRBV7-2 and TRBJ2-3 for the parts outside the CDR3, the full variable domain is GAGVSQSPSNKVTEKGKDVELRCDPISGHTALYWYRQSLGQGLEFLIYFQGNSAPDKSGLPSDRFSAERTGGSVSTLTIQRTQQEDSAVYLCASSIYPSGTLGDTQYFGPGTRLTVL.

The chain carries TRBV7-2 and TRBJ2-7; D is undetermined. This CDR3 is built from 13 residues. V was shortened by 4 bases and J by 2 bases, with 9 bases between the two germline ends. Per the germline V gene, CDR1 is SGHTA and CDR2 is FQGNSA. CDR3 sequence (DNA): TGTGCCAGCAGCTCGTCGTGGACCTACGAGCAGTACTTC. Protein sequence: CASSSSWTYEQYF.

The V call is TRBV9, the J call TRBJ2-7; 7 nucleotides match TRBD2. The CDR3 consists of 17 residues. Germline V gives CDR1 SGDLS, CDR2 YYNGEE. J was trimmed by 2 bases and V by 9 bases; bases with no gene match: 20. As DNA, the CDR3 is TGTGCCACCATGTCCTCTCATAGCGGGCGCCTCACCTACGAGCAGTACTTC. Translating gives CATMSSHSGRLTYEQYF.

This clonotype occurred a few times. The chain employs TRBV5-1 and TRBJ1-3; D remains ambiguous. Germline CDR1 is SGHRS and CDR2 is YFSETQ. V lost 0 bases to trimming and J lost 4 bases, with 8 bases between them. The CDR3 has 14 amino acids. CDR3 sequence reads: CASSLDSRGNTIYF. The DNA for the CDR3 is TGCGCCAGCAGCTTGGATTCCCGAGGAAACACCATATATTTT.

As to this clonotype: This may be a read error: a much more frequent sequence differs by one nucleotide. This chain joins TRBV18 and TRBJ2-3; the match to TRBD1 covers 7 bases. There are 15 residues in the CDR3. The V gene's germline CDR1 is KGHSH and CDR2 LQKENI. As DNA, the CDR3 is TGTGCCAGCTCACCACTCAGGGTTGGGACAGATACGCGGTATTTT. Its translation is CASSPLRVGTDTRYF. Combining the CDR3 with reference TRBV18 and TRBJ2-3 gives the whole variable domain NAGVMQNPRHLVRRRGQEARLRCSPMKGHSHVYWYRQLPEEGLKFMVYLQKENIIDESGMPKERFSAEFPKEGPSILRIQQVVRGDSAAYFCASSPLRVGTDTRYFGPGTRLTVL.

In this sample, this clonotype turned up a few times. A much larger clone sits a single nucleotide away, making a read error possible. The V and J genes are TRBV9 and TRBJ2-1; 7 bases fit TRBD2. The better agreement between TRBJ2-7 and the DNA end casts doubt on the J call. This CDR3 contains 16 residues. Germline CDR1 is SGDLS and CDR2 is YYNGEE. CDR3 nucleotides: TGTGCCAGCAGCATCTCAGCGGGAAGCTCCTACAATGAGCAGTACTTC. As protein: CASSISAGSSYNEQYF.

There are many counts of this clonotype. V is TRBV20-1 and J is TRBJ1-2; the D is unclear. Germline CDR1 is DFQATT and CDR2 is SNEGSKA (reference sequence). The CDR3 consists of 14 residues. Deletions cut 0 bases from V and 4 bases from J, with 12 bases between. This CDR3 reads CSAREPLGSYGYTF. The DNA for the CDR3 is TGCAGTGCTAGAGAACCCTTGGGCAGCTATGGCTACACCTTC.

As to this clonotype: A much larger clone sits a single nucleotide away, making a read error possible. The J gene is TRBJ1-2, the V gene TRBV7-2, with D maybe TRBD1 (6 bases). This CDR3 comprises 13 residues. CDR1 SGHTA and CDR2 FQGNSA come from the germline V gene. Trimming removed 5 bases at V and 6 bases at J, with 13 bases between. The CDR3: CASSTWTVNGYTF. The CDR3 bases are TGTGCCAGCAGCACGTGGACAGTGAATGGCTACACCTTC.

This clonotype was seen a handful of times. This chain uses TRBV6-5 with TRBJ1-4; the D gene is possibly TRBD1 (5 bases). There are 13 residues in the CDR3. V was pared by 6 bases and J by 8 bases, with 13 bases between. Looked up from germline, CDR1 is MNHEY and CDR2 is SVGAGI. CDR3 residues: CASRRGREEKLFF. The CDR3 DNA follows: TGTGCCAGCAGGAGGGGAAGGGAGGAAAAACTGTTTTTT.

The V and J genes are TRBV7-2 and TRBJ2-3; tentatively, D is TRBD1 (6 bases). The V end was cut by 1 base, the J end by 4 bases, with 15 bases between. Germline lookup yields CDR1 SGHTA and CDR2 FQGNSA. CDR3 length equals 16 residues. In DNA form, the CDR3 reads TGTGCCAGCAGCTTAGTGCCCAGGGGAAGGCCAGATACGCAGTATTTT. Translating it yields CASSLVPRGRPDTQYF.

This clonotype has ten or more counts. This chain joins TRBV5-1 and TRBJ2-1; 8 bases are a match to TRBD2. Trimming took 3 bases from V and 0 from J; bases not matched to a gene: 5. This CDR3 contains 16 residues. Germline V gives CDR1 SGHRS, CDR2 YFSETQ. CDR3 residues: CASSWGLVSSYNEQFF. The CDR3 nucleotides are TGCGCCAGCAGCTGGGGACTAGTAAGCTCCTACAATGAGCAGTTCTTC.

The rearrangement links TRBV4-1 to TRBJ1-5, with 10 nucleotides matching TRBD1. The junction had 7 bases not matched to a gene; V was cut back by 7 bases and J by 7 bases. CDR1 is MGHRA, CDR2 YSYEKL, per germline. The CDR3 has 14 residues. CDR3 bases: TGCGCCAGCACCTCCGGGACAGGGGAACAGCCCCAGCATTTT. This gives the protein CASTSGTGEQPQHF.

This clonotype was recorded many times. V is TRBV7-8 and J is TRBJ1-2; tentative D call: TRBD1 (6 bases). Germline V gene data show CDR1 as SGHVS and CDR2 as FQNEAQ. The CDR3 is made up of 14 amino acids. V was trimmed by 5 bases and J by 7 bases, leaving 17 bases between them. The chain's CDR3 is CASSVKQGGGGYTF. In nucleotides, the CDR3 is TGTGCCAGCAGCGTAAAACAGGGAGGGGGTGGCTACACCTTC.

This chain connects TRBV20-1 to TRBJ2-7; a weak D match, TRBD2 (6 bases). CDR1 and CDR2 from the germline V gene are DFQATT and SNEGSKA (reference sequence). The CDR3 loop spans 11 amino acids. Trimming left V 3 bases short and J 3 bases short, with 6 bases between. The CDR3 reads CSARTSYEQYF. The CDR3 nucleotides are TGCAGTGCTAGGACTAGCTACGAGCAGTACTTC.

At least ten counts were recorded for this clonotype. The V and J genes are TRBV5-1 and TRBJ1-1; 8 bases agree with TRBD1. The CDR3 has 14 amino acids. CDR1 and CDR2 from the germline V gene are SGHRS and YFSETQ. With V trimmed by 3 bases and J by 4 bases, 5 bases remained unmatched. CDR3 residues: CASSSIQGGTEAFF. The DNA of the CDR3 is TGCGCCAGCAGCTCAATACAGGGGGGCACTGAAGCTTTCTTT. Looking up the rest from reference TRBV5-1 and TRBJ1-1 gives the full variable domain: KAGVTQTPRYLIKTRGQQVTLSCSPISGHRSVSWYQQTPGQGLQFLFEYFSETQRNKGNFPGRFSGRQFSNSRSEMNVSTLELGDSALYLCASSSIQGGTEAFFGQGTRLTVV.

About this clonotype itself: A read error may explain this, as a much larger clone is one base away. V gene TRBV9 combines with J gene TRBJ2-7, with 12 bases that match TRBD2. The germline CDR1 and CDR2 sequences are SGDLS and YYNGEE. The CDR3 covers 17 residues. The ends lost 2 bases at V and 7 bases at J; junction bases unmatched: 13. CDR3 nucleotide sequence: TGTGCCAGCAGCGTGGGTCTAGCGGGGGGGCTAAGCAATGAGCAGTACTTC. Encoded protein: CASSVGLAGGLSNEQYF.